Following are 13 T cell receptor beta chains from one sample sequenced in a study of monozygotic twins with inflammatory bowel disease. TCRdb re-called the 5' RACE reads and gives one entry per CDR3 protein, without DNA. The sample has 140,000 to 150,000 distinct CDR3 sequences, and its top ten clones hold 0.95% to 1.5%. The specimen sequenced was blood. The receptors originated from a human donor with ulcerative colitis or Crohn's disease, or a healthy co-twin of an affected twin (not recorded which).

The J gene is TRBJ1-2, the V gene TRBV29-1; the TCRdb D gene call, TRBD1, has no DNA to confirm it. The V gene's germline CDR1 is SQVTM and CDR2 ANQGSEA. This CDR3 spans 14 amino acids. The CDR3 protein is CSVEGTGAYQGYTF. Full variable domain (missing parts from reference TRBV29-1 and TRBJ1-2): SAVISQKPSRDICQRGTSLTIQCQVDSQVTMMFWYRQQPGQSLTLIATANQGSEATYESGFVIDKFPISRPNLTFSTLTVSNMSPEDSSIYLCSVEGTGAYQGYTFGSGTRLTVV.

CDR3 amino acids: CASRTESNYGYTF. The rearrangement joins TRBV28 to TRBJ1-2. Germline V gene sequence: CDR1 MDHEN, CDR2 SYDVKM. The CDR3 totals 13 residues.

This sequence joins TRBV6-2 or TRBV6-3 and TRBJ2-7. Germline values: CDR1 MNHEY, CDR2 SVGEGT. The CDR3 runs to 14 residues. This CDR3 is CASSWSSSSYEQYF.

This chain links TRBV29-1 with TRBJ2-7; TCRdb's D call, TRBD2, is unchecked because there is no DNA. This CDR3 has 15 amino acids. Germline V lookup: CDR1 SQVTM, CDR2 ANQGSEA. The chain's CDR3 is CSVEEGEGSSYEQYF.

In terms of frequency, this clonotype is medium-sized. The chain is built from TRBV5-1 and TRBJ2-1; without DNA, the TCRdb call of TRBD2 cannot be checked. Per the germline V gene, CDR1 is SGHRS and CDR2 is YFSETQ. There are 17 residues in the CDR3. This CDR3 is CASSLKTSGSTYNEQFF.

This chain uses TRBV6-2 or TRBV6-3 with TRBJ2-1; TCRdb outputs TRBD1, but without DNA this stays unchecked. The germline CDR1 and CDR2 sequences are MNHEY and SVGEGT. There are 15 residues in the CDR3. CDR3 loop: CASSYSPFLSDEQFF.

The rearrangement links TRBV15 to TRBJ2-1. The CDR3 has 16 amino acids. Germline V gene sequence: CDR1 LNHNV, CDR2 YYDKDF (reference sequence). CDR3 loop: CATSRAKTSSYNDQFF.

This CDR3 reads CASSLRGLALSSYNEQFF. The chain joins TRBV11-1 to TRBJ2-1; the TCRdb D gene call, TRBD2, has no DNA to confirm it. Looked up from germline, CDR1 is SGHAT and CDR2 is FQDESV (reference sequence). The CDR3 runs 18 residues.

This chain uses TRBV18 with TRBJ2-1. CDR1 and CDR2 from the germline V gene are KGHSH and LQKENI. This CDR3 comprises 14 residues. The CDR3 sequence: CASSPGEESNEQFF.

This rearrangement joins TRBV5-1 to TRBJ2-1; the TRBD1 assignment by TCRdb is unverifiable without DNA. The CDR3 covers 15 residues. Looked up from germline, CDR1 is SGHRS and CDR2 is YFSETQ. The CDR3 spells CASSFDGGAGNEQFF.

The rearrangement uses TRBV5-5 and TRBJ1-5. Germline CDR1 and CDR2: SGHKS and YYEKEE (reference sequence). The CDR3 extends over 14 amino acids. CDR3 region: CASSAYSPNQPQHF.

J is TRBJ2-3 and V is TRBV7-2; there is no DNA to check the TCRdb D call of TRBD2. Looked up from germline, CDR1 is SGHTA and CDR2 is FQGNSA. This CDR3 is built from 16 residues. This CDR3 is CASSLSGGGGKDTQYF.

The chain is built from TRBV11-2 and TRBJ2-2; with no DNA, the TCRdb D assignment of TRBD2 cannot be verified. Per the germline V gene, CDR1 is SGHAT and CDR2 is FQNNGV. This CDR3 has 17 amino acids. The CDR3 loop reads CASSLYRTGHRSGELFF. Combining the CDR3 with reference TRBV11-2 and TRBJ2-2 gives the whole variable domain EAGVAQSPRYKIIEKRQSVAFWCNPISGHATLYWYQQILGQGPKLLIQFQNNGVVDDSQLPKDRFSAERLKGVDSTLKIQPAKLEDSAVYLCASSLYRTGHRSGELFFGEGSRLTVL.